The clone carrying this T cell receptor (beta chain) was counted at least ten times. The data originate from a study of T cells in Graves' hyperthyroidism and ophthalmopathy. V lost 7 bases to trimming and J lost 8 bases, with 20 bases between them. The CDR3 spans 15 residues. Germline CDR1 is PRHDT and CDR2 is FYEKMQ (reference sequence). Each diagnosis was grounded in clinical symptoms, serum thyroxine and TRAb, thyroid ultrasound, and orbital computed tomography. Amplification yielded TCR beta CDR3 regions, with RNA transcripts as the source. Carried out on the TCR CDR3, a first-round RT-PCR used the HTBI primer set. MiXCR, applied by TCRdb to the multiplex PCR reads, yields one record per CDR3 protein. The sample shows about 98,000 distinct CDR3 sequences, 35% to 50% of them seen only once.

The rearrangement joins TRBV13 to TRBJ1-4, with D maybe TRBD1 (5 bases). This receptor was taken from a woman in her twenties or thirties with Graves' hyperthyroidism. Sequencing was done on a sample of peripheral blood or thyroid tissue (not recorded which). CDR3 coding DNA: TGTGCCAGCACCCCCTCGGGAGGGAGGGACGAAAAACTGTTTTTT. Translated, it gives CASTPSGGRDEKLFF.